The next 3 T cell receptor beta chains were all read from a single sample in a study of cytomegalovirus exposure and HLA in healthy donors. The PCR was carried out with 60 Vbeta primers and 13 Jbeta primers. TCRdb keeps only in-frame clones here, not all; method: immunoSEQ multiplex PCR. The data hold some 100,000 clones, with approximately 80% observed a single time. Sample: PBMCs. These receptors were taken from a woman aged 25 to 45 in good health and CMV-seronegative.

V gene TRBV21-1 combines with J gene TRBJ2-7; TRBD2 is the table's D call, not checked against the DNA. TRBV21-1 represents a pseudogene. The CDR3 sequence is 13 residues long. As DNA, the CDR3 is TGTGCCAGCAGCAAAGAAAGAGGGCTCGAGCAGTACTTC. It yields the protein CASSKERGLEQYF.

This clone was counted once. The V call is TRBV28, the J call TRBJ1-4; 10 bases fit TRBD1. The CDR3 sequence is 15 residues long. Germline V gene lookup returns CDR1 MDHEN and CDR2 SYDVKM. The V gene end was trimmed by 5 bases and the J gene end by 5 bases; junction bases not matched to a gene: 5. The CDR3 sequence is CASSPPTGGNEKLFF. CDR3 in DNA: TGTGCCAGCAGTCCACCGACAGGGGGCAATGAAAAACTGTTTTTT.

This sequence joins TRBV27 and TRBJ1-1, with D perhaps matching TRBD1 (5 bases). Germline CDR1 and CDR2: MNHEY and SMNVEV (reference sequence). This CDR3 contains 15 residues. V gave up 3 bases and J gave up 7 bases, with 18 bases separating them. The CDR3: CASSFRSTAWNEAFF. The CDR3 bases are TGTGCCAGCAGTTTTCGATCGACAGCTTGGAATGAAGCTTTCTTT.